This record covers a single TCR beta chain. Antigen specificity is unknown. Clones were read by immunoSEQ multiplex PCR, and TCRdb kept only the in-frame ones, dropping some. The data contain about 94,000 clones, roughly 84% of them singletons. V gave up 5 bases and J gave up 7 bases; unmatched junction bases: 1. Germline V CDR1 and CDR2: SNHLY, FYNNEI. The CDR3 is 12 amino acids. This specimen comes from a study of Ad26.COV2.S vaccination and SARS-CoV-2 variants. General study results and limits: Responses of T cells in total may have been underestimated by the TCR breadth and depth analyses. People who got the vaccine had more spike-specific TCR breadth than people who got placebo. There was reportedly substantial breadth in spike-specific CD8+ and CD4+ T cell responses after vaccination.

The sequence came from a human donor who had recovered from COVID-19. The sample here was peripheral blood, taken after recovery from COVID-19. The chain is built from TRBV2 and TRBJ1-4; 7 bases agree with TRBD1. The DNA of the CDR3 is TGTGCCAGCAGTCGACAGGGTGAAAAACTGTTTTTT. This encodes CASSRQGEKLFF.